This TCR beta chain was sequenced for a study of long-term antiretroviral therapy in people with HIV. The CDR3 runs 15 residues. V gave up 8 bases and J gave up 2 bases; unmatched junction bases: 11. Regarding the study as a whole: All time points showed a repertoire dominated by clones expanded before ART.

The authors ran the immunoSEQ assay, v3.0, at survey level. This table comes from immunoSEQ multiplex PCR, and its TCRdb copy is limited to in-frame clones, with some not included. The profile covers under 45,000 clones, with 80% to 90% appearing a single time and more than 4.5% taken by the ten largest. On this clone: Its antigen is unknown.

The V call is TRBV23-1, the J call TRBJ2-5; 7 bases match TRBD1. TRBV23-1 is filed as an ORF, its function uncertain. This receptor was taken from a woman aged 25 to 39 with HIV. The sequenced sample was unsorted PBMCs, obtained roughly 2.8 years before starting antiretroviral therapy. CDR3 DNA: TGCGCCAGCTACATGAGGGGGCCTGGACAAGAGACCCAGTACTTC. The encoded protein is CASYMRGPGQETQYF.